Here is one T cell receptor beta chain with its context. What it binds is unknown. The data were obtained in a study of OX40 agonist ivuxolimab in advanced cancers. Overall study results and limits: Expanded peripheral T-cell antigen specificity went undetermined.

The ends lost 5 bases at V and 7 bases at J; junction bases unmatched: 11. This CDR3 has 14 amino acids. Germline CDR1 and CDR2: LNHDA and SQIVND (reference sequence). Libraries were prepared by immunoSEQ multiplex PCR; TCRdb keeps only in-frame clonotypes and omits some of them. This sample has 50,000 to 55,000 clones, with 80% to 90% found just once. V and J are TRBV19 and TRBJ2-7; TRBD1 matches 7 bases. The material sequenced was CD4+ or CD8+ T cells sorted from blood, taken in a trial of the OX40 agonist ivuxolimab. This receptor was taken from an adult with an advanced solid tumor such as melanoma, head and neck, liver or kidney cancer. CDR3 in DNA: TGTGCCAGTAGTGGACAGGCGACTATCGGGGAGCAGTACTTC. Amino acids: CASSGQATIGEQYF.